A selection of T cell receptor beta chains follows, all from one sample in a study of spatial heterogeneity in lung cancer. One entry per CDR3 protein, called by TCRdb with MiXCR from the 5' RACE reads. The data show under 85,000 distinct CDR3 sequences, with under 8.5% seen just once and 6% to 7% held by the top ten. The source was PBMCs, collected at surgery. These receptors all stem from a male donor with early-stage non-small cell lung cancer. CDR3s include the opening cysteine and the closing phenylalanine or tryptophan. Fields, in order: D gene, clone size, V gene, J gene, CDR3 length, CDR3 protein, CDR3 DNA. The D gene is left open where the match is weak. Size values are once, few and many counts, or a class for expanded clones, and some rows have none.

.,many,TRBV12-3/TRBV12-4,TRBJ1-1,15,CASSPYLQVDTEAFF,TGTGCCAGCAGTCCGTACCTACAGGTTGACACTGAAGCTTTCTTT
.,.,TRBV6-6,TRBJ1-1,14,CASSQTQGALLAFF,TGTGCCAGCAGTCAAACTCAGGGCGCCCTGTTGGCTTTCTTT
.,.,TRBV6-5,TRBJ1-2,12,CASSSYGGGYTF,TGTGCCAGCAGCTCTTACGGAGGTGGCTACACCTTC
.,.,TRBV12-3/TRBV12-4,TRBJ1-2,14,CASSPSGSNYGYTF,TGTGCCAGCAGTCCCTCGGGCAGCAACTATGGCTACACCTTC
.,.,TRBV6-2/TRBV6-3,TRBJ1-5,14,CASSYGAVNQPQHF,TGTGCCAGCAGTTACGGGGCGGTCAATCAGCCCCAGCATTTT
TRBD1,few,TRBV14,TRBJ2-3,15,CASSRRQGNTDTQYF,TGTGCCAGCAGCCGAAGACAGGGAAACACAGATACGCAGTATTTT
.,many,TRBV7-9,TRBJ2-1,12,CASSLKSHEQFF,TGTGCCAGCAGCCTTAAGTCCCATGAGCAGTTCTTC
.,few,TRBV28,TRBJ2-7,15,CASSLRSGVVYEQYF,TGTGCCAGCAGTTTGAGATCCGGAGTGGTCTACGAGCAGTACTTC
.,many,TRBV29-1,TRBJ2-2,14,CSVRMEGGAGELFF,TGCAGCGTCCGAATGGAGGGGGGAGCCGGGGAGCTGTTTTTT
.,many,TRBV29-1,TRBJ2-7,14,CSVGRTSRAHEQYF,TGCAGCGTTGGGCGAACTAGCAGAGCCCACGAGCAGTACTTC
TRBD2,.,TRBV14,TRBJ2-4,13,CASSQVAGDIQYF,TGTGCCAGCAGCCAAGTAGCGGGGGACATTCAGTACTTC
.,many,TRBV29-1,TRBJ1-1,11,CSATQGAEAFF,TGCAGCGCCACCCAAGGGGCTGAAGCTTTCTTT
.,.,TRBV7-9,TRBJ2-6,15,CASSSRTSGANVLTF,TGTGCCAGCAGCTCAAGGACCTCTGGGGCCAACGTCCTGACTTTC
TRBD2,.,TRBV11-3,TRBJ2-7,17,CASSSPLLAGPTYEQYF,TGTGCCAGCAGCTCGCCCCTCCTAGCGGGACCAACCTACGAGCAGTACTTC
.,many,TRBV7-7,TRBJ2-3,15,CASSLGGSEADTQYF,TGTGCCAGCAGCTTAGGGGGTTCGGAGGCAGATACGCAGTATTTT
.,many,TRBV25-1,TRBJ2-7,12,CASSGGSYEQYF,TGTGCCAGCAGTGGGGGTTCCTACGAGCAGTACTTC
TRBD1,many,TRBV19,TRBJ2-7,13,CASSPDRWVEQYF,TGTGCCAGTAGTCCGGACAGGTGGGTCGAGCAGTACTTC
.,many,TRBV7-2,TRBJ1-5,13,CASSYRTESPQHF,TGTGCCAGCAGCTACCGGACGGAGTCTCCCCAGCATTTT
TRBD1,many,TRBV4-1,TRBJ1-4,15,CASSHYRGGNEKLFF,TGCGCCAGCAGCCATTACAGGGGCGGTAATGAAAAACTGTTTTTT
TRBD2,many,TRBV7-9,TRBJ2-1,15,CASSFRDYGDNEQFF,TGTGCCAGCAGTTTCCGGGACTACGGGGATAATGAGCAGTTCTTC